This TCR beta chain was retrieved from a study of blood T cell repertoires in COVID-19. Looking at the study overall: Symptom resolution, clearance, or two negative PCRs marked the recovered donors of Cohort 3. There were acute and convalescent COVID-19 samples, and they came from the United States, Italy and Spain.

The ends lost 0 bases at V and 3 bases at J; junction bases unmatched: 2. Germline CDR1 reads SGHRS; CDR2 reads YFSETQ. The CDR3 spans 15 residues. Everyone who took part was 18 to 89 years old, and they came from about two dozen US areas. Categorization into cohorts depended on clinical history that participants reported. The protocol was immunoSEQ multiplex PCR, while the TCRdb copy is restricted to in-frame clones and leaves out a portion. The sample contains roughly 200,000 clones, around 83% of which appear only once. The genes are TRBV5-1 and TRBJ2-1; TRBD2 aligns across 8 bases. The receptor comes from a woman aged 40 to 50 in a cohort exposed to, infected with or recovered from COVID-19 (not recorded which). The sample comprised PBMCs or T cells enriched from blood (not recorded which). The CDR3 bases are TGCGCCAGCAGCTTGGGTAGCGGGGACTACAATGAGCAGTTCTTC. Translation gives CASSLGSGDYNEQFF.